This T cell receptor (beta chain) emerged from a study of CD4+ T cells in melanoma. Germline V lookup: CDR1 SGHVS, CDR2 FQNEAQ. The CDR3 covers 17 residues. Sequencing used immunoSEQ multiplex PCR; TCRdb keeps in-frame clones, though not all of them. In the table there are roughly 19,000 clones, around 78% of which are singletons. Notes on the study in general: Reportedly, melanoma neoantigen-specific CD4+ T cells showed varied differentiation states. A reported correlation linked neoantigen-specific CD4+ T cells to CD8+, macrophage and B cell function.

As for this clone: Antigen specificity is unknown. The junction does not match germline at one end; this may be a read error.

This TCR was recovered from a human donor with melanoma. The gene calls are TRBV7-8 and TRBJ2-7; D is possibly TRBD2 (7 bases). For the CDR3, the DNA is TGCGCCAGCAGCCATCCTTTTGGGGAGGGGGACGTTGAAAAGCAGTACTTC. Translated: CASSHPFGEGDVEKQYF.